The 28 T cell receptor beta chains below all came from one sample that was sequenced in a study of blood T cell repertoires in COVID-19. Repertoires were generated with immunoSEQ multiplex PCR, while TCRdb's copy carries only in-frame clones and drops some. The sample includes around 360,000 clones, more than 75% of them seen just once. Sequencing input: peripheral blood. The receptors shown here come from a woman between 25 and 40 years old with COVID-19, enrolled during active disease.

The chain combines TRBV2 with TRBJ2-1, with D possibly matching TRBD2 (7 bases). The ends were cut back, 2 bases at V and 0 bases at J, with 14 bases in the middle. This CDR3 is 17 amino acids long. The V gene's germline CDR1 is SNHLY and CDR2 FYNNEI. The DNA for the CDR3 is TGTGCCAGCAGTGAATCGGGGGGCTTGAGCTCCTACAATGAGCAGTTCTTC. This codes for CASSESGGLSSYNEQFF.

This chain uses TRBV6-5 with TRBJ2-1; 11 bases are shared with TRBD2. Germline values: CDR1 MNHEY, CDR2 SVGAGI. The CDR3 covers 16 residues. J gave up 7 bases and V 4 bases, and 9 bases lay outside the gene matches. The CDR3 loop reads CASSSYTSGSGNEQFF. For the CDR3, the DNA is TGTGCCAGCAGTTCTTATACTAGCGGGAGCGGTAATGAGCAGTTCTTC.

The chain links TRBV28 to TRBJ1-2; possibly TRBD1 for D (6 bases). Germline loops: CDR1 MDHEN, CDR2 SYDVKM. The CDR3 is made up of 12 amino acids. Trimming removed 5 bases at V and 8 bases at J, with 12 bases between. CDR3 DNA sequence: TGTGCCAGCAGTGTCCCCAGGGGCGGCTACACCTTC. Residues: CASSVPRGGYTF.

The CDR3 coding sequence is TGTGCCAGCAGCCTAGGGGCGGGCAATGAGCAGTTCTTC. Translation: CASSLGAGNEQFF. This rearrangement joins TRBV7-9 to TRBJ2-1, with D perhaps matching TRBD1 or TRBD2 (5 bases each). The CDR3 runs to 13 residues. V was shortened by 5 bases and J by 6 bases, with 11 bases between the two germline ends. The germline gives CDR1 SEHNR, CDR2 FQNEAQ (reference sequence).

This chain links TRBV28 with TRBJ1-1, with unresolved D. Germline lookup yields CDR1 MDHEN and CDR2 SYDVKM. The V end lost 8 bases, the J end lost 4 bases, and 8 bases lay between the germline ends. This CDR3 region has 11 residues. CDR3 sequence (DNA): TGTGCCAGCGAATCCAGCACTGAAGCTTTCTTT. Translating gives CASESSTEAFF.

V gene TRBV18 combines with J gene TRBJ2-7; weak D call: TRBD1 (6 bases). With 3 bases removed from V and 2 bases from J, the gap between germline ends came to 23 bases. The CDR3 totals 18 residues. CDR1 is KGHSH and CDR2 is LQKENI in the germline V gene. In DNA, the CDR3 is TGTGCCAGCTCACCGGGGTTATCAGGCAGGGGAATTACCTACGAGCAGTACTTC. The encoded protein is CASSPGLSGRGITYEQYF.

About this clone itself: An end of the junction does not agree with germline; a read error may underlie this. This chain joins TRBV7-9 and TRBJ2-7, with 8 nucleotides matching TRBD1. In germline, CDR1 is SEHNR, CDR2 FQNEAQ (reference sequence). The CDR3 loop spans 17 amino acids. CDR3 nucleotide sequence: TGTGCCAGCAGCTTACCAGGTACAGGGGGGCCTCGGTACGAGCAATACTTC. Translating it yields CASSLPGTGGPRYEQYF.

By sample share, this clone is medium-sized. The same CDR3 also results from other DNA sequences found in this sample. CDR3 in amino acids: CASSGLANEQFF. The CDR3, as DNA: TGTGCCAGCAGCGGTCTAGCGAATGAGCAGTTCTTC. This rearrangement joins TRBV9 to TRBJ2-1; D is perhaps TRBD2 (6 bases). V was pared by 3 bases and J by 7 bases, with 8 bases between. This CDR3 has 12 residues. The germline gives CDR1 SGDLS, CDR2 YYNGEE.

The CDR3 reads CASSLDEARPPLHF. CDR3 DNA sequence: TGTGCCAGCAGTCTGGATGAGGCTAGGCCACCCCTCCACTTT. The chain carries TRBV2 and TRBJ1-6; D gene ambiguous. The CDR3 consists of 14 residues. CDR1 is SNHLY, CDR2 FYNNEI, per germline. Trimming left V 5 bases short and J 11 bases short, with 16 bases between.

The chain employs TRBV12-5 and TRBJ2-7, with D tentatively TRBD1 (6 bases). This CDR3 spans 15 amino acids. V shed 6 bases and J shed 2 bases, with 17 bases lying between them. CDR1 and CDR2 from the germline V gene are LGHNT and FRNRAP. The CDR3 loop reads CASGPGTHTPYEQYF. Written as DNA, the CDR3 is TGTGCTAGTGGACCCGGGACACACACACCCTACGAGCAGTACTTC.

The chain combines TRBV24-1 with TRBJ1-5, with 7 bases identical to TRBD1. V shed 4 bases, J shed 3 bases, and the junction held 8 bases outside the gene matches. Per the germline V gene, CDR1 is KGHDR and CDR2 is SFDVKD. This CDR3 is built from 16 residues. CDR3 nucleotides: TGTGCCACCAGTGACGCGACAGGGCCTCACAATCAGCCCCAGCATTTT. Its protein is CATSDATGPHNQPQHF.

CDR3 sequence (DNA): TGTGCCAGCAGCGAGGGACTAAGCTCCTACAATGAGCAGTTCTTC. It encodes CASSEGLSSYNEQFF. V usage is TRBV6-4 and J usage is TRBJ2-1, with 7 bases matching TRBD2. The CDR3 has 15 residues. V lost 6 bases to trimming and J lost 0 bases; unmatched junction nucleotides: 5. The germline CDR1 and CDR2 sequences are MRHNA and SNTAGT.

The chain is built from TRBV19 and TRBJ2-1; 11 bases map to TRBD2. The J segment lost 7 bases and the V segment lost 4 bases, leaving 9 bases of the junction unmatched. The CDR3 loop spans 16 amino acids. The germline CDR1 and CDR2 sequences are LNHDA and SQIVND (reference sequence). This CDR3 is CASSRTSGRLVNEQFF. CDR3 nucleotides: TGTGCCAGTAGTAGAACTAGCGGGAGATTAGTTAATGAGCAGTTCTTC.

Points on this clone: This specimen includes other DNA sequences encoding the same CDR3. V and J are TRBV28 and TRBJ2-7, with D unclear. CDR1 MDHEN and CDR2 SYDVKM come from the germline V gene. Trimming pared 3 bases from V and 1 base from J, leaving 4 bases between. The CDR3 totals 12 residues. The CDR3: CASSLSSYEQYF. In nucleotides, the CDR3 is TGTGCCAGCAGTTTGTCATCCTACGAGCAGTACTTC.

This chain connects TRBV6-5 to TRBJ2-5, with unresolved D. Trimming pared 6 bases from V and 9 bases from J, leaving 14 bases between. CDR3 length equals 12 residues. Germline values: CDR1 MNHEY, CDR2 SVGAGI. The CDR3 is CASSPGSGAQYF. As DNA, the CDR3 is TGTGCCAGCAGCCCGGGTTCCGGAGCCCAGTACTTC.

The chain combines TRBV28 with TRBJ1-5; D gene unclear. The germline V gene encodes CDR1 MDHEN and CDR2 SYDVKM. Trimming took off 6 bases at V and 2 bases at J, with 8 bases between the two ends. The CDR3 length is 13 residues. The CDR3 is CASRPVGNQPQHF. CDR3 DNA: TGTGCCAGCAGACCGGTAGGCAATCAGCCCCAGCATTTT.

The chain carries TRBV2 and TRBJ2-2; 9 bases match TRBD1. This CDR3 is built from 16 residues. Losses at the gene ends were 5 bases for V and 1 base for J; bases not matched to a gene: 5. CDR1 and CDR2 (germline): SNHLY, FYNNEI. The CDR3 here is CASSSGTGRNTGELFF. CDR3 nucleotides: TGTGCCAGCAGTTCCGGGACAGGGAGGAACACCGGGGAGCTGTTTTTT.

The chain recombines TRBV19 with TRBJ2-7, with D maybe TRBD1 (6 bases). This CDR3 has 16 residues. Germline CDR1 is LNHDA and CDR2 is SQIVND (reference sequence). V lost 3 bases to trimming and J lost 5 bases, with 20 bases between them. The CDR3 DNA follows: TGTGCCAGTAGTATCATGGGGGCAGGGCCCTTGGACGAGCAGTACTTC. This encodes CASSIMGAGPLDEQYF.

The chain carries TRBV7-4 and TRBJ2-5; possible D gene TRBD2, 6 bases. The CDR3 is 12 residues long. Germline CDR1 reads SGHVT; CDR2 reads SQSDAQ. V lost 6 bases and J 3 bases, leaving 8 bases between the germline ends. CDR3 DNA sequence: TGTGCCAGCAGTTGGAGGGAAGAGACCCAGTACTTC. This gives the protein CASSWREETQYF.

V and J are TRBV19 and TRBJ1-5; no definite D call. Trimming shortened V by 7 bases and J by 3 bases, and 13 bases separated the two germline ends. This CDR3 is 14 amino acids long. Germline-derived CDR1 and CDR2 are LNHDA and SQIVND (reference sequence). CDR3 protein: CASTLGRHNQPQHF. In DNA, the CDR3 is TGTGCCAGTACCCTGGGGAGGCACAATCAGCCCCAGCATTTT.

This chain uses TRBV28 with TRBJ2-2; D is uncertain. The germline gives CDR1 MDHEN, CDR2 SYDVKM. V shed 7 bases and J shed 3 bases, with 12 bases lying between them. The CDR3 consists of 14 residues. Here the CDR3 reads CASKGQADTGELFF. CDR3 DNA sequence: TGTGCCAGCAAAGGCCAGGCTGACACCGGGGAGCTGTTTTTT. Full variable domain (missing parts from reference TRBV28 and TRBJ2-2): DVKVTQSSRYLVKRTGEKVFLECVQDMDHENMFWYRQDPGLGLRLIYFSYDVKMKEKGDIPEGYSVSREKKERFSLILESASTNQTSMYLCASKGQADTGELFFGEGSRLTVL.

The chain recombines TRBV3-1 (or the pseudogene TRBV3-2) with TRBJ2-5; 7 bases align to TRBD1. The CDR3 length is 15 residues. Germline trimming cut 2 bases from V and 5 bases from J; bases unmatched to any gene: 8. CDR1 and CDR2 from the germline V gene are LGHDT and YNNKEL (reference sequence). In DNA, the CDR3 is TGTGCCAGCAGCCAACAGGGGGTGTCATATGAGACCCAGTACTTC. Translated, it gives CASSQQGVSYETQYF.

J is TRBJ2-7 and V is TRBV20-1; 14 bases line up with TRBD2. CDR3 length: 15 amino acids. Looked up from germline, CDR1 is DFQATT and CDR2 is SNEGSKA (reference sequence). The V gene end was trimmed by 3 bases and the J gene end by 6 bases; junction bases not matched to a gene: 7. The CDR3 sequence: CSASMTSGRAGEQYF. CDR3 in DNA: TGCAGTGCTAGTATGACTAGCGGGAGGGCGGGCGAGCAGTACTTC.

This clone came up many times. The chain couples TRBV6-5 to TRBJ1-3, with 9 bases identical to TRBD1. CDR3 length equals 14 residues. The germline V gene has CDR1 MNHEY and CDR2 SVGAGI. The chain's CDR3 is CTTRDRVAGNTIYF. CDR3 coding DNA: TGTACCACCCGGGACAGGGTAGCTGGAAACACCATATATTTT.

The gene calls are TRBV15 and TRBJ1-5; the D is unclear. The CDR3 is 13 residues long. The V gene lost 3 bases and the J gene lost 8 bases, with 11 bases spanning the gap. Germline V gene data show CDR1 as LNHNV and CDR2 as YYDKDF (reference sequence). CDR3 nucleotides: TGTGCCACCAGCAGGAGGTTCGGGGAGCCCCAGCATTTT. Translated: CATSRRFGEPQHF. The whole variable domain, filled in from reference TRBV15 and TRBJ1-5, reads DAMVIQNPRYQVTQFGKPVTLSCSQTLNHNVMYWYQQKSSQAPKLLFHYYDKDFNNEADTPDNFQSRRPNTSFCFLDIRSPGLGDTAMYLCATSRRFGEPQHFGDGTRLSIL.

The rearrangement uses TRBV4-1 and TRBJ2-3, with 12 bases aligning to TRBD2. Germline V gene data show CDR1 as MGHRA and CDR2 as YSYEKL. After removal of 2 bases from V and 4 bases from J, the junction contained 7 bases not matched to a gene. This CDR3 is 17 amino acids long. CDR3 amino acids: CASSQSLTSGSSDTQYF. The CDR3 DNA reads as TGCGCCAGCAGCCAATCACTGACTAGCGGGAGCTCAGATACGCAGTATTTT.

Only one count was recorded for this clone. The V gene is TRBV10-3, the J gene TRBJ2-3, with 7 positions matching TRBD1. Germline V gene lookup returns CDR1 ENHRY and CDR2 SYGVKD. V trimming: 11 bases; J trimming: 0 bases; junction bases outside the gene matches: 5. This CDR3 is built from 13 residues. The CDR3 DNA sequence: TGTGCCCTCGGGACAGATAGCACAGATACGCAGTATTTT. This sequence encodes CALGTDSTDTQYF.

The CDR3 protein is CASSDRGQGEQFF. In nucleotides, the CDR3 is TGTGCCAGCAGTGACAGGGGGCAAGGGGAGCAGTTCTTC. This chain uses TRBV6-1 with TRBJ2-1; 8 nucleotides line up with TRBD1. The CDR3 extends over 13 amino acids. CDR1 MNHNS and CDR2 SASEGT come from the germline V gene. The V gene end was trimmed by 3 bases and the J gene end by 10 bases; junction bases not matched to a gene: 5.